These 14 T cell receptor beta chains were sequenced from one sample in a study of blood T cell repertoires in COVID-19. Profiling relied on immunoSEQ multiplex PCR, and the TCRdb table lists in-frame clones only, not all of them. The sample lists about 350,000 clones; roughly 90% were seen once. The sequencing input was PBMCs or T cells enriched from blood (not recorded which). These receptors all stem from a woman younger than 45 who had been exposed to COVID-19.

The chain links TRBV19 to TRBJ1-1, with D hard to call. The CDR3 loop spans 13 amino acids. The germline V gene has CDR1 LNHDA and CDR2 SQIVND (reference sequence). Trimming left V 0 bases short and J 5 bases short, with 7 bases between. The CDR3 region is CASSIERSTEAFF. In nucleotides, the CDR3 is TGTGCCAGTAGTATAGAGAGGAGTACTGAAGCTTTCTTT.

The chain recombines TRBV27 with TRBJ1-2; 11 bases match TRBD1. The CDR3 sequence is 18 residues long. V was clipped by 3 bases and J by 5 bases; unmatched bases: 14. Per germline, CDR1 MNHEY and CDR2 SMNVEV (reference sequence). This chain's CDR3 is CASSLSMTRDRGRYGYTF. Here the CDR3 DNA reads TGTGCCAGCAGTTTGTCTATGACCCGGGACAGGGGGAGATATGGCTACACCTTC.

The chain carries TRBV27 and TRBJ1-5; 8 bases fit TRBD1. Germline CDR1 is MNHEY and CDR2 is SMNVEV (reference sequence). The CDR3 loop spans 14 amino acids. After removal of 5 bases from V and 5 bases from J, the junction contained 5 bases not matched to a gene. The CDR3 DNA sequence: TGTGCCAGCAGTGGGGCAGGGGGCCATCAGCCCCAGCATTTT. It encodes CASSGAGGHQPQHF.

V and J are TRBV5-4 and TRBJ1-2, with unresolved D. This CDR3 has 13 amino acids. Per germline, CDR1 SGHNT and CDR2 YYREEE (reference sequence). V lost 0 bases and J lost 7, with 10 bases in between. In DNA form, the CDR3 reads TGTGCCAGCAGCTTGGGGGGAGTTGGTGGCTACACCTTC. It encodes CASSLGGVGGYTF. The full variable domain, its missing parts supplied by reference TRBV5-4 and TRBJ1-2, is ETGVTQSPTHLIKTRGQQVTLRCSSQSGHNTVSWYQQALGQGPQFIFQYYREEENGRGNFPPRFSGLQFPNYSSELNVNALELDDSALYLCASSLGGVGGYTFGSGTRLTVV.

This clone was counted only a few times. J is TRBJ1-2 and V is TRBV7-9; maybe TRBD1 (6 bases). CDR3 length: 13 residues. The germline CDR1 and CDR2 sequences are SEHNR and FQNEAQ (reference sequence). Trimming pared 5 bases from V and 4 bases from J, leaving 11 bases between. CDR3 sequence reads: CASSRQEIYGYTF. The CDR3 nucleotides read TGTGCCAGCAGCAGACAGGAAATCTATGGCTACACCTTC.

V gene TRBV28 combines with J gene TRBJ1-3; weak D call: TRBD1 (5 bases). Germline V CDR1 and CDR2: MDHEN, SYDVKM. Trimming removed 6 bases from V and 0 bases from J, with 18 bases in between. This CDR3 contains 17 residues. The CDR3 loop is CASRSPQTVLSGNTIYF. In nucleotides, the CDR3 is TGTGCCAGCAGGTCGCCCCAGACAGTCCTCTCTGGAAACACCATATATTTT.

J is TRBJ1-1 and V is TRBV10-3, with D maybe TRBD1 (5 bases). With 4 bases removed from V and 7 bases from J, the gap between germline ends came to 13 bases. The V gene's germline CDR1 is ENHRY and CDR2 SYGVKD. The CDR3 covers 13 residues. CDR3 sequence: CAISATETSEAFF. As DNA, the CDR3 is TGTGCCATCAGTGCGACAGAAACAAGTGAAGCTTTCTTT.

This clone was picked up many times. The gene calls are TRBV28 and TRBJ2-5, with TRBD2 matching over 8 bases. Germline assignment: CDR1 MDHEN and CDR2 SYDVKM. CDR3 size: 17 residues. V dropped 2 bases and J dropped 5; count of bases not matched to a gene: 13. The CDR3 loop reads CASSLTPGGLASETQYF. The CDR3 DNA reads as TGTGCCAGCAGTTTAACCCCCGGAGGACTAGCTAGCGAGACCCAGTACTTC.

V and J are TRBV24-1 and TRBJ2-2; tentatively, D is TRBD2 (6 bases). The CDR3 totals 14 residues. Germline V gives CDR1 KGHDR, CDR2 SFDVKD. V shed 10 bases and J shed 6 bases, with 17 bases lying between them. CDR3 in DNA: TGTGCCACTCAGTCAGTGGGAGGTTCCGGGGAGCTGTTTTTT. Its protein product is CATQSVGGSGELFF.

This chain links TRBV29-1 with TRBJ2-1, with TRBD2 identical over 7 bases. The CDR3 has 14 amino acids. The germline gives CDR1 SQVTM, CDR2 ANQGSEA. The V gene end was trimmed by 6 bases and the J gene end by 5 bases; junction bases not matched to a gene: 10. CDR3 in DNA: TGCAGCGTGGGAGGGGCGAGGGCCGACAATGAGCAGTTCTTC. This sequence encodes CSVGGARADNEQFF.

This sequence joins TRBV3-1 (or the pseudogene TRBV3-2) and TRBJ2-1; the match to TRBD2 covers 12 bases. Germline-derived CDR1 and CDR2 are LGHDT and YNNKEL (reference sequence). V gave up 6 bases and J gave up 5 bases; unmatched junction bases: 8. The CDR3 has 16 residues. Here the CDR3 reads CASSRPGLAGDNEQFF. CDR3 nucleotide sequence: TGTGCCAGCAGTCGTCCGGGACTAGCGGGCGACAATGAGCAGTTCTTC.

In DNA, the CDR3 is TGTGCCAGCAGCCATCCGGCCCAAGCGGCCGGAAACACCATATATTTT. Its protein product is CASSHPAQAAGNTIYF. The chain uses TRBV7-9 and TRBJ1-3; D not certain. CDR1 is SEHNR and CDR2 is FQNEAQ in the germline V gene (reference sequence). V gave up 5 bases and J gave up 4 bases, with 18 bases separating them. The CDR3 spans 16 residues.

The CDR3 region has the DNA TGTGCCAGTAGTATAGTCCCACACACAGATACTGAAGCTTTCTTT. Protein: CASSIVPHTDTEAFF. The chain joins TRBV19 to TRBJ1-1; D gene unclear. Trimming took off 1 base at V and 5 bases at J, with 14 bases between the two ends. CDR1 is LNHDA, CDR2 SQIVND, per germline (reference sequence). The CDR3 extends over 15 amino acids.

This rearrangement joins TRBV18 to TRBJ2-3; the D gene is possibly TRBD1 (5 bases). The CDR3 is 15 residues long. V gave up 1 base and J gave up 1 base, with 9 bases separating them. Germline loops: CDR1 KGHSH, CDR2 LQKENI. Here the CDR3 reads CASSPQGKGTDTQYF. CDR3 nucleotide sequence: TGTGCCAGCTCACCACAGGGGAAAGGCACAGATACGCAGTATTTT.